Listed below are T cell receptor beta chains from one sample, sequenced in a study of shared clonotypes between healthy human individuals. TCRdb's table, derived via immunoSEQ multiplex PCR, lists solely in-frame clones and lacks some. Among about 2 million clones listed, 85% to 95% were seen once. The sample taken for sequencing was naive CD8+ T cells sorted from blood. The receptors shown here come from a young man in good health. Both conserved end residues are part of each CDR3. D genes are given only for firm matches. The size field is filled for only some rows; it gives once, few, many or a size class.

J gene: TRBJ2-2
clone size: .
V gene: TRBV6-5
D gene: TRBD2
CDR3 protein: CASSQRETNTGELFF
CDR3 DNA: TGTGCCAGCAGTCAGCGGGAGACAAACACCGGGGAGCTGTTTTTT

J gene: TRBJ2-1
clone size: .
V gene: TRBV7-9
D gene: .
CDR3 protein: CASSLLGVLYNEQFF
CDR3 DNA: TGTGCCAGCAGCTTATTGGGTGTCCTTTACAATGAGCAGTTCTTC

J gene: TRBJ1-2
clone size: .
V gene: TRBV5-6
D gene: .
CDR3 protein: CASSLSLGSIYGYTF
CDR3 DNA: TGTGCCAGCAGCTTATCCCTCGGCAGCATCTATGGCTACACCTTC

J gene: TRBJ2-2
clone size: .
V gene: TRBV5-1
D gene: .
CDR3 protein: CASSFSGELFF
CDR3 DNA: TGCGCCAGCAGCTTTAGTGGGGAGCTGTTTTTT

J gene: TRBJ2-6
clone size: .
V gene: TRBV4-1
D gene: TRBD1
CDR3 protein: CASGQGAGANVLTF
CDR3 DNA: TGCGCCAGCGGGCAGGGGGCTGGGGCCAACGTCCTGACTTTC

J gene: TRBJ1-2
clone size: .
V gene: TRBV11-2
D gene: .
CDR3 protein: CASSPGAHGYTF
CDR3 DNA: TGTGCCAGCAGCCCTGGGGCCCATGGCTACACCTTC

J gene: TRBJ2-3
clone size: .
V gene: TRBV7-8
D gene: .
CDR3 protein: CASSLGTGSSTDTQYF
CDR3 DNA: TGTGCCAGCAGCTTAGGAACGGGATCAAGCACAGATACGCAGTATTTT

J gene: TRBJ1-6
clone size: .
V gene: TRBV7-2
D gene: .
CDR3 protein: CASSSPTGSTLHF
CDR3 DNA: TGTGCCAGCAGCTCCCCGACAGGTTCGACCCTCCACTTT

J gene: TRBJ2-3
clone size: .
V gene: TRBV6-1
D gene: TRBD1
CDR3 protein: CASRGQFSTDTQYF
CDR3 DNA: TGTGCCAGCAGGGGACAGTTCAGCACAGATACGCAGTATTTT

J gene: TRBJ1-2
clone size: .
V gene: TRBV6-5
D gene: .
CDR3 protein: CASSSSRPGGYTF
CDR3 DNA: TGTGCCAGCAGTTCTTCCCGACCAGGGGGCTACACCTTC

J gene: TRBJ2-7
clone size: once
V gene: TRBV2
D gene: .
CDR3 protein: CASSDDTGGDYEQYF
CDR3 DNA: TGTGCCAGCAGTGATGATACAGGGGGGGACTACGAGCAGTACTTC

J gene: TRBJ1-2
clone size: .
V gene: TRBV7-9
D gene: .
CDR3 protein: CASSTQGYTNYGYTF
CDR3 DNA: TGTGCCAGCAGCACACAGGGTTATACTAACTATGGCTACACCTTC

J gene: TRBJ2-5
clone size: .
V gene: TRBV7-8
D gene: .
CDR3 protein: CASSLVGDTLQETQYF
CDR3 DNA: TGTGCCAGCAGCTTAGTAGGGGATACCCTCCAAGAGACCCAGTACTTC

J gene: TRBJ2-3
clone size: .
V gene: TRBV11-2
D gene: .
CDR3 protein: CASSYGVHTDTQYF
CDR3 DNA: TGTGCCAGCAGCTACGGGGTTCACACAGATACGCAGTATTTT

J gene: TRBJ1-5
clone size: .
V gene: TRBV9
D gene: .
CDR3 protein: CASSVGIGSNQPQHF
CDR3 DNA: TGTGCCAGCAGCGTAGGGATAGGGTCGAATCAGCCCCAGCATTTT

J gene: TRBJ2-5
clone size: .
V gene: TRBV4-1
D gene: .
CDR3 protein: CASSPRQGLQETQYF
CDR3 DNA: TGCGCCAGCAGCCCCCGACAGGGACTCCAAGAGACCCAGTACTTC

J gene: TRBJ2-3
clone size: .
V gene: TRBV19
D gene: .
CDR3 protein: CASRAAEVGTQYF
CDR3 DNA: TGTGCCAGTCGCGCGGCCGAGGTTGGTACGCAGTATTTT

J gene: TRBJ1-1
clone size: .
V gene: TRBV10-2
D gene: .
CDR3 protein: CATREGNTEAFF
CDR3 DNA: TGCGCCACCAGGGAGGGGAACACTGAAGCTTTCTTT

J gene: TRBJ2-2
clone size: .
V gene: TRBV10-1
D gene: .
CDR3 protein: CASSESYTGELFF
CDR3 DNA: TGCGCCAGCAGTGAATCCTACACCGGGGAGCTGTTTTTT

J gene: TRBJ2-1
clone size: .
V gene: TRBV7-9
D gene: .
CDR3 protein: CASRGERTLVYNEQFF
CDR3 DNA: TGTGCCAGCAGGGGGGAGAGGACTCTAGTTTACAATGAGCAGTTCTTC

J gene: TRBJ2-3
clone size: .
V gene: TRBV6-5
D gene: .
CDR3 protein: CASSLAEAYTDTQYF
CDR3 DNA: TGTGCCAGCAGTTTAGCGGAAGCTTACACAGATACGCAGTATTTT

J gene: TRBJ2-1
clone size: .
V gene: TRBV9
D gene: TRBD2
CDR3 protein: CASSVDGGRAWGEQFF
CDR3 DNA: TGTGCCAGCAGCGTAGATGGCGGGAGGGCGTGGGGTGAGCAGTTCTTC

J gene: TRBJ2-1
clone size: .
V gene: TRBV4-1
D gene: .
CDR3 protein: CASSQERSPPQFF
CDR3 DNA: TGCGCCAGCAGCCAAGAGCGATCTCCTCCGCAGTTCTTC

J gene: TRBJ2-1
clone size: .
V gene: TRBV27
D gene: TRBD2
CDR3 protein: CASSPGLAGDPHEQFF
CDR3 DNA: TGTGCCAGCAGTCCGGGACTAGCGGGAGATCCCCATGAGCAGTTCTTC

J gene: TRBJ2-1
clone size: .
V gene: TRBV27
D gene: TRBD2
CDR3 protein: CASSVVAGGPNEQFF
CDR3 DNA: TGTGCCAGCAGCGTGGTAGCGGGGGGGCCCAATGAGCAGTTCTTC

J gene: TRBJ1-1
clone size: .
V gene: TRBV6-1
D gene: .
CDR3 protein: CASSECLGRNCGNTEAFF
CDR3 DNA: TGTGCCAGCAGTGAATGTTTGGGGAGGAACTGTGGGAACACTGAAGCTTTCTTT

J gene: TRBJ2-5
clone size: .
V gene: TRBV19
D gene: .
CDR3 protein: CASSMGQGIQETQYF
CDR3 DNA: TGTGCCAGTAGTATGGGGCAGGGGATACAAGAGACCCAGTACTTC

J gene: TRBJ2-7
clone size: .
V gene: TRBV6-5
D gene: TRBD1
CDR3 protein: CASSYDRGHYEQYF
CDR3 DNA: TGTGCCAGCAGTTATGACAGGGGTCACTACGAGCAGTACTTC

J gene: TRBJ1-3
clone size: .
V gene: TRBV20-1
D gene: .
CDR3 protein: CSARADNTIYF
CDR3 DNA: TGCAGTGCTAGAGCGGACAACACCATATATTTT

J gene: TRBJ1-1
clone size: .
V gene: TRBV4-1
D gene: .
CDR3 protein: CASSQVTGNTEAFF
CDR3 DNA: TGCGCCAGCAGCCAAGTAACAGGGAACACTGAAGCTTTCTTT

J gene: TRBJ2-2
clone size: .
V gene: TRBV5-4
D gene: .
CDR3 protein: CASSPRPGELFF
CDR3 DNA: TGTGCCAGCAGCCCTCGGCCCGGGGAGCTGTTTTTT

J gene: TRBJ2-7
clone size: .
V gene: TRBV11-3
D gene: .
CDR3 protein: CASSPGHLYEQYF
CDR3 DNA: TGTGCCAGCAGCCCGGGACACCTCTACGAGCAGTACTTC

J gene: TRBJ2-5
clone size: .
V gene: TRBV13
D gene: .
CDR3 protein: CASSPRGGQETQYF
CDR3 DNA: TGTGCCAGCAGCCCCCGGGGAGGTCAAGAGACCCAGTACTTC

J gene: TRBJ1-5
clone size: .
V gene: TRBV7-9
D gene: .
CDR3 protein: CASSPPQYNQPQHF
CDR3 DNA: TGTGCCAGCAGCCCTCCACAGTACAATCAGCCCCAGCATTTT

J gene: TRBJ1-2
clone size: .
V gene: TRBV19
D gene: TRBD1
CDR3 protein: CASRGAPVYGYTF
CDR3 DNA: TGTGCCAGCAGGGGGGCGCCCGTCTATGGCTACACCTTC

J gene: TRBJ1-5
clone size: .
V gene: TRBV7-6
D gene: TRBD1
CDR3 protein: CASSLTGTESAQHF
CDR3 DNA: TGTGCCAGCAGCTTGACAGGGACCGAATCAGCCCAGCATTTT

J gene: TRBJ1-5
clone size: .
V gene: TRBV10-1
D gene: .
CDR3 protein: CPASGPRRGTRQPQHF
CDR3 DNA: TGCCCAGCAAGCGGGCCAAGAAGGGGAACAAGGCAGCCCCAGCATTTT

J gene: TRBJ2-5
clone size: once
V gene: TRBV6-6
D gene: TRBD1
CDR3 protein: CASSYPGQGSETQYF
CDR3 DNA: TGTGCCAGCAGTTACCCGGGACAGGGAAGTGAGACCCAGTACTTC

J gene: TRBJ2-7
clone size: .
V gene: TRBV14
D gene: TRBD1
CDR3 protein: CASSHPGQGRTYEQYF
CDR3 DNA: TGTGCCAGCAGCCACCCTGGACAGGGTCGCACCTACGAGCAGTACTTC

J gene: TRBJ1-2
clone size: once
V gene: TRBV6-1
D gene: .
CDR3 protein: CASSGNSAGFYGYTF
CDR3 DNA: TGTGCCAGCAGTGGAAATTCGGCAGGGTTCTATGGCTACACCTTC

J gene: TRBJ2-7
clone size: .
V gene: TRBV4-3
D gene: .
CDR3 protein: CASSQSYLGEGMPEQYF
CDR3 DNA: TGCGCCAGCAGCCAATCCTATTTGGGAGAGGGAATGCCCGAGCAGTACTTC

J gene: TRBJ2-1
clone size: .
V gene: TRBV21-1
D gene: .
CDR3 protein: CASRDRGTGEQFF
CDR3 DNA: TGTGCCAGCAGGGACCGAGGAACAGGTGAGCAGTTCTTC

J gene: TRBJ1-5
clone size: .
V gene: TRBV28
D gene: .
CDR3 protein: CASSSVSGNQPQHF
CDR3 DNA: TGTGCCAGCAGTTCGGTTAGTGGCAATCAGCCCCAGCATTTT

J gene: TRBJ2-2
clone size: .
V gene: TRBV4-2
D gene: .
CDR3 protein: CASSQGINTGELFF
CDR3 DNA: TGTGCCAGCAGCCAAGGCATTAACACCGGGGAGCTGTTTTTT

J gene: TRBJ2-5
clone size: .
V gene: TRBV9
D gene: .
CDR3 protein: CASSPSDGPPETQYF
CDR3 DNA: TGTGCCAGCAGCCCTAGCGATGGCCCTCCGGAGACCCAGTACTTC

J gene: TRBJ2-1
clone size: .
V gene: TRBV5-1
D gene: .
CDR3 protein: CASSLVGEQFF
CDR3 DNA: TGCGCCAGCAGCTTGGTTGGTGAGCAGTTCTTC

J gene: TRBJ1-1
clone size: .
V gene: TRBV4-1
D gene: .
CDR3 protein: CASSHPNEKTEAFF
CDR3 DNA: TGCGCCAGCAGCCATCCGAACGAGAAGACTGAAGCTTTCTTT

J gene: TRBJ2-3
clone size: .
V gene: TRBV7-2
D gene: TRBD2
CDR3 protein: CASSSPSGVTDTQYF
CDR3 DNA: TGTGCCAGCAGCTCTCCTAGCGGGGTGACAGATACGCAGTATTTT

J gene: TRBJ2-7
clone size: once
V gene: TRBV4-1
D gene: TRBD2
CDR3 protein: CASSQNAGTSGTYEQYF
CDR3 DNA: TGCGCCAGCAGCCAAAACGCGGGGACTAGCGGGACCTACGAGCAGTACTTC

J gene: TRBJ2-1
clone size: .
V gene: TRBV27
D gene: TRBD2
CDR3 protein: CAISPGTSVYNEQFF
CDR3 DNA: TGTGCCATCTCCCCCGGGACTAGCGTATACAATGAGCAGTTCTTC

J gene: TRBJ2-7
clone size: .
V gene: TRBV30
D gene: .
CDR3 protein: CAWSVVYEQYF
CDR3 DNA: TGTGCCTGGAGTGTTGTCTACGAGCAGTACTTC